These T cell receptor beta chains were read from a single sample in a study of T-cell memory formation after mild COVID-19. MiXCR was run by TCRdb on the 5' RACE reads, yielding one entry per CDR3 protein. This sample carries under 70,000 distinct CDR3 sequences, 9.3% of them seen once, and the ten largest clones take 1.1%. The sequencing input was PBMCs or a T cell subset sorted from them (not recorded which). The source is a man between 18 and 35 years old who had mild COVID-19 (a few samples of this study predate the infection). Cell type and time point are not known. CDR3s include the opening cysteine and the closing phenylalanine or tryptophan. The D gene is left open where the match is weak. Size tells how often a clone was seen (once, few, many) or the class of an expanded clone, and some rows leave it out.

v_gene: TRBV15
j_gene: TRBJ2-1
d_gene: TRBD2
abundance: -
CDR3nt: TGTGCCACCAGCAGAGAACTAGCGGGGGTTAGTGAGCAGTTCTTC
CDR3aa: CATSRELAGVSEQFF

v_gene: TRBV7-9
j_gene: TRBJ2-3
d_gene: TRBD2
abundance: -
CDR3nt: TGTGCCAGCAGCCCTCGCCCTAGCGGGACAGATACGCAGTATTTT
CDR3aa: CASSPRPSGTDTQYF

v_gene: TRBV12-3/TRBV12-4
j_gene: TRBJ1-1
d_gene: -
abundance: few
CDR3nt: TGTGCCAGCAGTACAGGTTATAACACTGAAGCTTTCTTT
CDR3aa: CASSTGYNTEAFF

v_gene: TRBV5-1
j_gene: TRBJ2-2
d_gene: -
abundance: medium-sized
CDR3nt: TGCGCCAGCAGCTTTGTAGGAACCACCGGGGAGCTGTTTTTT
CDR3aa: CASSFVGTTGELFF

v_gene: TRBV3-1
j_gene: TRBJ1-6
d_gene: TRBD1
abundance: few
CDR3nt: TGTGCCAGCAGCCGTACAGGGGCGCAGCCCCTCCACTTT
CDR3aa: CASSRTGAQPLHF

v_gene: TRBV18
j_gene: TRBJ1-5
d_gene: -
abundance: -
CDR3nt: TGTGCCAGCTCACCAGAGGACAGATCCAATCAGCCCCAGCATTTT
CDR3aa: CASSPEDRSNQPQHF

v_gene: TRBV29-1
j_gene: TRBJ2-5
d_gene: -
abundance: few
CDR3nt: TGCAGCGTTGAACGGGGTGGAGGGACCCAGTACTTC
CDR3aa: CSVERGGGTQYF

v_gene: TRBV12-3/TRBV12-4
j_gene: TRBJ2-7
d_gene: TRBD1
abundance: few
CDR3nt: TGTGCCAGCAGCCCCCGACAGGGTCCCAACGAGCAGTACTTC
CDR3aa: CASSPRQGPNEQYF

v_gene: TRBV29-1
j_gene: TRBJ2-2
d_gene: -
abundance: few
CDR3nt: TGCAGCGTTGCTGCGAGGGCAGATACCGGGGAGCTGTTTTTT
CDR3aa: CSVAARADTGELFF

v_gene: TRBV4-3
j_gene: TRBJ1-2
d_gene: TRBD1
abundance: -
CDR3nt: TGCGCCAGCAGCTTCACCGAGGTCGACAGGGGGCGAAATGGCTACACCTTC
CDR3aa: CASSFTEVDRGRNGYTF

v_gene: TRBV7-3
j_gene: TRBJ2-3
d_gene: -
abundance: few
CDR3nt: TGTGCCAGCAGCCCCAGGCACGGCACAGATACGCAGTATTTT
CDR3aa: CASSPRHGTDTQYF

v_gene: TRBV27
j_gene: TRBJ1-1
d_gene: -
abundance: -
CDR3nt: TGTGCCAGCAGTGGAACCGGGACATTGAACACTGAAGCTTTCTTT
CDR3aa: CASSGTGTLNTEAFF

v_gene: TRBV6-5
j_gene: TRBJ1-6
d_gene: -
abundance: few
CDR3nt: TGTGCCAGCAGTTACTCAGTCCTGCCCGATTCACCCCTCCACTTT
CDR3aa: CASSYSVLPDSPLHF

v_gene: TRBV30
j_gene: TRBJ1-1
d_gene: -
abundance: few
CDR3nt: TGTGCCTGGAGTGTCGGGTTTGGCACTGAAGCTTTCTTT
CDR3aa: CAWSVGFGTEAFF

v_gene: TRBV5-1
j_gene: TRBJ2-1
d_gene: TRBD2
abundance: -
CDR3nt: TGCGCCAGCAGCCCACCGGGGGGGCCCTACAATGAGCAGTTCTTC
CDR3aa: CASSPPGGPYNEQFF

v_gene: TRBV5-1
j_gene: TRBJ2-1
d_gene: -
abundance: few
CDR3nt: TGCGCCAGCAGCTTAGGGAGCTATGAGCAGTTCTTC
CDR3aa: CASSLGSYEQFF

v_gene: TRBV30
j_gene: TRBJ1-5
d_gene: -
abundance: -
CDR3nt: TGTGCCTGGAGTGCACTGGGAGACCAGCCCCAGCATTTT
CDR3aa: CAWSALGDQPQHF

v_gene: TRBV19
j_gene: TRBJ2-3
d_gene: TRBD2
abundance: few
CDR3nt: TGTGCCAGTAGTATATCCCGGACTAGCGGCACAGATACGCAGTATTTT
CDR3aa: CASSISRTSGTDTQYF

v_gene: TRBV6-1
j_gene: TRBJ1-1
d_gene: -
abundance: few
CDR3nt: TGTGCCAGCACCCCCTCCAGGGGAAACACTGAAGCTTTCTTT
CDR3aa: CASTPSRGNTEAFF

v_gene: TRBV7-2
j_gene: TRBJ2-1
d_gene: -
abundance: many
CDR3nt: TGTGCCAGCAGCTTCGGGAGCCGATACAATGAGCAGTTCTTC
CDR3aa: CASSFGSRYNEQFF

v_gene: TRBV12-3/TRBV12-4
j_gene: TRBJ2-3
d_gene: -
abundance: many
CDR3nt: TGTGCCAGCAGGGGGTCTAGTGCCGATACGCAGTATTTT
CDR3aa: CASRGSSADTQYF

v_gene: TRBV7-2
j_gene: TRBJ2-3
d_gene: TRBD2
abundance: -
CDR3nt: TGTGCCAGCAGCCGCGGGGGGGCCTTGGATACGCAGTATTTT
CDR3aa: CASSRGGALDTQYF

v_gene: TRBV18
j_gene: TRBJ1-2
d_gene: -
abundance: -
CDR3nt: TGTGCCAGCTCAGCGGCAAACTCGGATGTAGGCTACACCTTC
CDR3aa: CASSAANSDVGYTF

v_gene: TRBV7-3
j_gene: TRBJ1-1
d_gene: -
abundance: few
CDR3nt: TGTGCCAGCAGCTTAGATGGACATGGATCTACTGAAGCTTTCTTT
CDR3aa: CASSLDGHGSTEAFF

v_gene: TRBV5-1
j_gene: TRBJ2-3
d_gene: -
abundance: -
CDR3nt: TGCGCCAGCAGCTTGTTGGTTGCAGATACGCAGTATTTT
CDR3aa: CASSLLVADTQYF

v_gene: TRBV5-4
j_gene: TRBJ1-4
d_gene: TRBD1
abundance: few
CDR3nt: TGTGCCAGCAGCCGAGACAGGGGGGAGGCAGAAAAACTGTTTTTT
CDR3aa: CASSRDRGEAEKLFF

v_gene: TRBV3-1
j_gene: TRBJ2-2
d_gene: -
abundance: few
CDR3nt: TGTGCCAGCAGCCAAATAGGTCCCGGGGAGCTGTTTTTT
CDR3aa: CASSQIGPGELFF

v_gene: TRBV14
j_gene: TRBJ1-2
d_gene: -
abundance: -
CDR3nt: TGTGCCAGCAGCCCTCGGCAGGCCGATGGCTACACCTTC
CDR3aa: CASSPRQADGYTF

v_gene: TRBV5-1
j_gene: TRBJ1-5
d_gene: -
abundance: many
CDR3nt: TGCGCCAGCAGCTTTAACGGGGAGGGTCAGCCCCAGCATTTT
CDR3aa: CASSFNGEGQPQHF

v_gene: TRBV11-2
j_gene: TRBJ2-4
d_gene: -
abundance: -
CDR3nt: TGTGCCAGCGGTAGGGTTGCCCAAAACATTCAGTACTTC
CDR3aa: CASGRVAQNIQYF

v_gene: TRBV4-3
j_gene: TRBJ1-1
d_gene: -
abundance: many
CDR3nt: TGCGCCAGCAGCCAGAGGCCGCTGGGCACTGAAGCTTTCTTT
CDR3aa: CASSQRPLGTEAFF

v_gene: TRBV5-6
j_gene: TRBJ1-6
d_gene: -
abundance: few
CDR3nt: TGTGCCAGCAGCCGTCGGGGGGGATCAAATTCACCCCTCCACTTT
CDR3aa: CASSRRGGSNSPLHF

v_gene: TRBV28
j_gene: TRBJ1-4
d_gene: -
abundance: -
CDR3nt: TGTGCCAGCAGATGGGGGGGAGGGAAGGAAAAACTGTTTTTT
CDR3aa: CASRWGGGKEKLFF

v_gene: TRBV18
j_gene: TRBJ2-5
d_gene: -
abundance: -
CDR3nt: TGTGCCAGCTCACCACAGTCAGGCGTTGGAGAGACCCAGTACTTC
CDR3aa: CASSPQSGVGETQYF

v_gene: TRBV5-5
j_gene: TRBJ1-2
d_gene: TRBD1
abundance: few
CDR3nt: TGTGCCAGCAGCCGCGACGCAGGACAGGGGGCCTATGGCTACACCTTC
CDR3aa: CASSRDAGQGAYGYTF

v_gene: TRBV12-3/TRBV12-4
j_gene: TRBJ2-1
d_gene: -
abundance: many
CDR3nt: TGTGCCAGCAGTTTTTGGGTTGAGCAGTTCTTC
CDR3aa: CASSFWVEQFF

v_gene: TRBV7-8
j_gene: TRBJ2-7
d_gene: -
abundance: few
CDR3nt: TGTGCCAGCAGCCCTTCTGGGTACGAGCAGTACTTC
CDR3aa: CASSPSGYEQYF

v_gene: TRBV7-2
j_gene: TRBJ2-1
d_gene: -
abundance: many
CDR3nt: TGTGCCAGCAGCTCCTACGAGCGGGCCAATGAGCAGTTCTTC
CDR3aa: CASSSYERANEQFF

v_gene: TRBV5-1
j_gene: TRBJ2-1
d_gene: -
abundance: few
CDR3nt: TGCGCCAGCAGCTTGACAGGGAACTACAATGAGCAGTTCTTC
CDR3aa: CASSLTGNYNEQFF

v_gene: TRBV12-3/TRBV12-4
j_gene: TRBJ2-5
d_gene: -
abundance: -
CDR3nt: TGTGCCAGCAGCCCGACAGGGAGGGAAGAGACCCAGTACTTC
CDR3aa: CASSPTGREETQYF

v_gene: TRBV20-1
j_gene: TRBJ2-1
d_gene: TRBD2
abundance: -
CDR3nt: TGCAGTGCTAGCTGGACTAGCTTCAATGAGCAGTTCTTC
CDR3aa: CSASWTSFNEQFF

v_gene: TRBV7-9
j_gene: TRBJ2-1
d_gene: TRBD2
abundance: -
CDR3nt: TGTGCCAGCAGCTTAGCCGGGACTAGCGGGGTCACACACAATGAGCAGTTCTTC
CDR3aa: CASSLAGTSGVTHNEQFF

v_gene: TRBV12-3/TRBV12-4
j_gene: TRBJ1-5
d_gene: TRBD1
abundance: -
CDR3nt: TGTGCCAGCAGCCAGTCAGGGGGCAATATCCGGCCCCAGCATTTT
CDR3aa: CASSQSGGNIRPQHF

v_gene: TRBV9
j_gene: TRBJ1-1
d_gene: -
abundance: few
CDR3nt: TGTGCCAGTAGTCAGGGTCCGAACACTGAAGCTTTCTTT
CDR3aa: CASSQGPNTEAFF

v_gene: TRBV5-6
j_gene: TRBJ1-6
d_gene: -
abundance: few
CDR3nt: TGTGCCAGCAGCTTGGATGGGACCTCACCCCTCCACTTT
CDR3aa: CASSLDGTSPLHF

v_gene: TRBV4-2
j_gene: TRBJ2-3
d_gene: -
abundance: few
CDR3nt: TGTGCCAGCAGCCGGAACCTAGGCACAGATACGCAGTATTTT
CDR3aa: CASSRNLGTDTQYF

v_gene: TRBV9
j_gene: TRBJ2-1
d_gene: TRBD2
abundance: few
CDR3nt: TGTGCCAGCAGCGGGGGACGGCTAGCGGGGGCAAGCAATGAGCAGTTCTTC
CDR3aa: CASSGGRLAGASNEQFF

v_gene: TRBV12-3/TRBV12-4
j_gene: TRBJ1-1
d_gene: -
abundance: -
CDR3nt: TGTGCCAGCAGTTTAAGCCTGAACACTGAAGCTTTCTTT
CDR3aa: CASSLSLNTEAFF

v_gene: TRBV6-2/TRBV6-3
j_gene: TRBJ1-2
d_gene: -
abundance: -
CDR3nt: TGTGCCAGCAGTACCCGGGCCGCATATGGCTACACCTTC
CDR3aa: CASSTRAAYGYTF

v_gene: TRBV12-3/TRBV12-4
j_gene: TRBJ2-1
d_gene: -
abundance: many
CDR3nt: TGTGCCAGCACCGTCGACTATTTTGGCTACAATGAGCAGTTCTTC
CDR3aa: CASTVDYFGYNEQFF

v_gene: TRBV10-2
j_gene: TRBJ2-6
d_gene: -
abundance: many
CDR3nt: TGCGCCAGCAGTCTGTCTGAGGCCAACGTCCTGACTTTC
CDR3aa: CASSLSEANVLTF

v_gene: TRBV6-6
j_gene: TRBJ1-4
d_gene: -
abundance: -
CDR3nt: TGTGCCAGCAGTGTTACGTCCGGGAGGGACGAAAAACTGTTTTTT
CDR3aa: CASSVTSGRDEKLFF

v_gene: TRBV5-1
j_gene: TRBJ2-2
d_gene: -
abundance: many
CDR3nt: TGCGCCAGCAGCTTAGGCCAGGGGACCGGGGAGCTGTTTTTT
CDR3aa: CASSLGQGTGELFF

v_gene: TRBV20-1
j_gene: TRBJ2-5
d_gene: TRBD2
abundance: many
CDR3nt: TGCAGTGCTAGATCAACTAGCGGGGAGAGGTACTTC
CDR3aa: CSARSTSGERYF

v_gene: TRBV3-1
j_gene: TRBJ2-3
d_gene: -
abundance: few
CDR3nt: TGTGCCAGCAGCCAAGAGAGAGGGGGTTGGACAGATACGCAGTATTTT
CDR3aa: CASSQERGGWTDTQYF

v_gene: TRBV12-3/TRBV12-4
j_gene: TRBJ2-2
d_gene: TRBD1
abundance: few
CDR3nt: TGTGCCAGCAGGCCTCGGGACAGGGAGCGCACCGGGGAGCTGTTTTTT
CDR3aa: CASRPRDRERTGELFF

v_gene: TRBV7-3
j_gene: TRBJ1-1
d_gene: -
abundance: few
CDR3nt: TGTGCCAGCAGCCCAGCCTCGGGGGCACCTGAAGCTTTCTTT
CDR3aa: CASSPASGAPEAFF

v_gene: TRBV7-2
j_gene: TRBJ1-6
d_gene: -
abundance: many
CDR3nt: TGTGCCAGCAGCTCCTATAATTCACCCCTCCACTTT
CDR3aa: CASSSYNSPLHF

v_gene: TRBV20-1
j_gene: TRBJ2-1
d_gene: -
abundance: many
CDR3nt: TGCAGTGCTAGAGATCCGAGGGCTAGCGTGGTGGGTGAGCAGTTCTTC
CDR3aa: CSARDPRASVVGEQFF

v_gene: TRBV20-1
j_gene: TRBJ2-3
d_gene: -
abundance: -
CDR3nt: TGCAGTGCTGGTGGCGATACGCAGTATTTT
CDR3aa: CSAGGDTQYF